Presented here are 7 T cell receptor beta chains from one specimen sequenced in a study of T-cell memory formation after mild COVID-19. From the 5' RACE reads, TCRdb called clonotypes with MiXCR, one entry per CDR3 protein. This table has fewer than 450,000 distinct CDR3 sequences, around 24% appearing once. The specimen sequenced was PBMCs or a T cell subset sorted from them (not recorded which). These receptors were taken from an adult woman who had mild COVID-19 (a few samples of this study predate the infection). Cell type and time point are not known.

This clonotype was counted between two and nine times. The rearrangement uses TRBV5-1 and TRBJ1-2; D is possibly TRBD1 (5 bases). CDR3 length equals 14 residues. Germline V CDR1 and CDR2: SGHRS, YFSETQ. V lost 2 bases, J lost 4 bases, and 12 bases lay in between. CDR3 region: CASSFDSPSYGYTF. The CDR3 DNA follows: TGCGCCAGCAGCTTTGACAGTCCTAGCTATGGCTACACCTTC.

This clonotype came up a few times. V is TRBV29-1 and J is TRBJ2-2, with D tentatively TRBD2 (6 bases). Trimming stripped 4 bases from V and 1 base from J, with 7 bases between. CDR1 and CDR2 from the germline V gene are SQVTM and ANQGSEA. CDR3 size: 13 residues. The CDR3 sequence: CSVAGENTGELFF. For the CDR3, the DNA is TGCAGCGTTGCGGGAGAGAACACCGGGGAGCTGTTTTTT.

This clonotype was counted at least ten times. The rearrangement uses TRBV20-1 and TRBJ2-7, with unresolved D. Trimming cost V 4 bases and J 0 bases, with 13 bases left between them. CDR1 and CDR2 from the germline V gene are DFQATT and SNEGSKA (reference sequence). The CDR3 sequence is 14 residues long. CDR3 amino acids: CSAIPTFNSYEQYF. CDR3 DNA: TGCAGTGCTATACCGACATTTAACTCCTACGAGCAGTACTTC.

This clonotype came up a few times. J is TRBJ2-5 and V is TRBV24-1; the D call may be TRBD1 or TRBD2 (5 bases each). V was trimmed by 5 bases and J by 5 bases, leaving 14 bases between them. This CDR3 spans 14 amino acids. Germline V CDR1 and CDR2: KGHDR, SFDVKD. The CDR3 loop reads CATSVSGARETQYF. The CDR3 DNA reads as TGTGCCACCAGTGTTTCCGGGGCGAGGGAGACCCAGTACTTC.

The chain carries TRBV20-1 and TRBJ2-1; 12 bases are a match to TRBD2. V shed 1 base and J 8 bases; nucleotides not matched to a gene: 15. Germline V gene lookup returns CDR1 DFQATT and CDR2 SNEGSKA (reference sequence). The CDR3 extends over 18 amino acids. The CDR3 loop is CSARGLAGASSRLDEQFF. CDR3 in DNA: TGCAGTGCTAGAGGACTAGCGGGAGCATCAAGTCGCTTGGATGAGCAGTTCTTC.

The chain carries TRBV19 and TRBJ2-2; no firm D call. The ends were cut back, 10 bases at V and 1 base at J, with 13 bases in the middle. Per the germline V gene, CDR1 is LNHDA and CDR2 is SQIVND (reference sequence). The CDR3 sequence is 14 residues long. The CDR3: CATRLAQNTGELFF. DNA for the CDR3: TGTGCCACAAGGCTCGCACAGAACACCGGGGAGCTGTTTTTT.

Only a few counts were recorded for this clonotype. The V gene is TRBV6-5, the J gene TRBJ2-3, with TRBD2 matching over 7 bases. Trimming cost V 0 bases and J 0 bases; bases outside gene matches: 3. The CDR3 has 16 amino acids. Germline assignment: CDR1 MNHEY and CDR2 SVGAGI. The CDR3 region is CASSYSAGASTDTQYF. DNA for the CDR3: TGTGCCAGCAGTTACTCGGCGGGAGCTAGCACAGATACGCAGTATTTT.